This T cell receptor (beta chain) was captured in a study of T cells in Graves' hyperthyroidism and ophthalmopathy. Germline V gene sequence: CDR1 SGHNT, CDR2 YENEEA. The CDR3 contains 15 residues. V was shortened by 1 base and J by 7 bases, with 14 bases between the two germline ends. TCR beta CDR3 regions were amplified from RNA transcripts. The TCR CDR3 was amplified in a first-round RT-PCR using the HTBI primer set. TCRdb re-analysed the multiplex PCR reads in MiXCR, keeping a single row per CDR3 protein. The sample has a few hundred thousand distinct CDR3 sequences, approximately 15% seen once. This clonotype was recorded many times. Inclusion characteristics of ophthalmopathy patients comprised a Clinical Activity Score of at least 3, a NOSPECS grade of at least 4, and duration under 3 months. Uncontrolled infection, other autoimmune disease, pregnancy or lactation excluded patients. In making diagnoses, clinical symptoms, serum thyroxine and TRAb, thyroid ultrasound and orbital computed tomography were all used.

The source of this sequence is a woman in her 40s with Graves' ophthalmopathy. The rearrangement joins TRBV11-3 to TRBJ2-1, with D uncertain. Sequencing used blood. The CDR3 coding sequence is TGTGCCAGCAGCTTAGGGCCCTTTGAAGGGAATGAGCAGTTCTTC. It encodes CASSLGPFEGNEQFF. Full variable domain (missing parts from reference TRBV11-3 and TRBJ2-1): EAGVVQSPRYKIIEKKQPVAFWCNPISGHNTLYWYLQNLGQGPELLIRYENEEAVDDSQLPKDRFSAERLKGVDSTLKIQPAELGDSAVYLCASSLGPFEGNEQFFGPGTRLTVL.